Detailed here is one T cell receptor (beta chain). Enrollment of patients from Seattle took place during active infection, with longitudinal follow-up. This entry is derived from a study of blood T cell repertoires in COVID-19. For the study at large: Material from acute and convalescent COVID-19 was sourced from the United States, Italy and Spain.

In the study's own analysis: Estimates of nucleated cell counts were drawn from the amplification of reference gene primers. Repertoires were generated with immunoSEQ multiplex PCR, while TCRdb's copy carries only in-frame clones and drops some. That table supplies the V and J calls and clone size; D and trimming were determined from the DNA. This sample yields roughly 150,000 clones, of which around 90% are seen a single time; about 4.9% belongs to the top ten. CDR1 is MDHEN and CDR2 is SYDVKM in the germline V gene. The V and J ends lost 3 bases and 3 bases respectively, with 12 bases between them. The CDR3 covers 15 residues.

This rearrangement joins TRBV28 to TRBJ2-4, with D unclear. The receptor's source is a man between 18 and 29 years old with COVID-19, enrolled during active disease. Material for sequencing was peripheral blood. CDR3: CASSLVGDVKNIQYF. The CDR3 bases are TGTGCCAGCAGTTTGGTAGGAGATGTCAAAAACATTCAGTACTTC.